These 18 T cell receptor beta chains originate from one sample sequenced in a study of T cells in localized non-small cell lung cancer. The assay was immunoSEQ multiplex PCR, and TCRdb's table has in-frame clones only and misses some. The data show fewer than 50,000 clones, 75% to 85% seen once. The source material was PBMCs, sampled before any cancer treatment. The origin of the receptors is a man between 40 and 69 years old with stage II lung adenocarcinoma.

The chain couples TRBV5-6 to TRBJ2-1; D is tentatively TRBD1 or TRBD2 (5 bases each). The CDR3 loop spans 15 amino acids. From germline, CDR1 is SGHDT and CDR2 YYEEEE. V shed 0 bases and J shed 4 bases, with 11 bases lying between them. The CDR3: CASSLAVGVYNEQFF. The CDR3 coding sequence is TGTGCCAGCAGCTTGGCTGTGGGGGTTTACAATGAGCAGTTCTTC.

The rearrangement uses TRBV5-1 and TRBJ1-2; D might be TRBD1 (5 bases). The CDR3 is 14 amino acids. The germline gives CDR1 SGHRS, CDR2 YFSETQ. The germline V and J ends were trimmed by 0 bases and 4 bases, with 10 bases remaining between them. The CDR3 nucleotides read TGCGCCAGCAGCTTGGCCGCAGGGTCCTATGGCTACACCTTC. This codes for CASSLAAGSYGYTF.

The chain links TRBV5-5 to TRBJ1-1; 9 nucleotides match TRBD1. V lost 4 bases to trimming and J lost 5 bases; unmatched junction nucleotides: 12. CDR1 is SGHKS, CDR2 YYEKEE, per germline (reference sequence). This CDR3 is built from 16 residues. CDR3 sequence: CASSEGTGQARTEAFF. Here the CDR3 DNA reads TGTGCCAGCAGCGAAGGGACAGGGCAAGCGAGGACTGAAGCTTTCTTT.

V and J are TRBV5-1 and TRBJ1-5; TRBD1 is a possible D gene (5 bases). There are 17 residues in the CDR3. The germline CDR1 and CDR2 sequences are SGHRS and YFSETQ. The germline V and J ends were trimmed by 4 bases and 3 bases, with 20 bases remaining between them. The DNA of the CDR3 is TGCGCCAGCAGCAACCCACGGGCCCTGGGGGTCAATCAGCCCCAGCATTTT. Protein sequence: CASSNPRALGVNQPQHF.

This clone showed up just a few times. The V call is TRBV19, the J call TRBJ1-1; D gene ambiguous. The germline V and J ends were trimmed by 7 bases and 6 bases, with 18 bases remaining between them. The length of the CDR3 is 14 residues. CDR1 LNHDA and CDR2 SQIVND come from the germline V gene (reference sequence). CDR3 bases: TGTGCCAGTAAGGGATCGGGCAGGACCCCTGAAGCTTTCTTT. It codes for CASKGSGRTPEAFF.

The genes are TRBV5-8 and TRBJ2-5; D gene unclear. V dropped 0 bases and J dropped 2 bases, with 8 bases sitting between them. The CDR3 extends over 14 amino acids. Germline CDR1 and CDR2: SGHTS and YDEGEE. In DNA form, the CDR3 reads TGTGCCAGCAGCTTGGGTACTGTTCAAGAGACCCAGTACTTC. Its protein is CASSLGTVQETQYF.

Note on this clone: This same CDR3 is encoded by further DNA sequences in the sample. J is TRBJ2-3 and V is TRBV7-9; D unclear. Trimming shortened V by 1 base and J by 0 bases, and 5 bases separated the two germline ends. Germline CDR1 reads SEHNR; CDR2 reads FQNEAQ (reference sequence). The CDR3 spans 14 residues. CDR3 in DNA: TGTGCCAGCAGCTTAGTGGGCAGCACAGATACGCAGTATTTT. This codes for CASSLVGSTDTQYF. Using reference TRBV7-9 and TRBJ2-3 for the parts outside the CDR3, the full variable domain is DTGVSQNPRHKITKRGQNVTFRCDPISEHNRLYWYRQTLGQGPEFLTYFQNEAQLEKSRLLSDRFSAERPKGSFSTLEIQRTEQGDSAMYLCASSLVGSTDTQYFGPGTRLTVL.

The chain uses TRBV2 and TRBJ2-5; weak D call: TRBD2 (6 bases). In germline, CDR1 is SNHLY, CDR2 FYNNEI. The CDR3 has 14 amino acids. The V end lost 7 bases, the J end lost 2 bases, and 14 bases lay between the germline ends. The CDR3, as DNA: TGTGCCAGCAAGGGGAGGCAGACTCAAGAGACCCAGTACTTC. Encoded protein: CASKGRQTQETQYF.

The chain combines TRBV23-1 with TRBJ2-3; 9 nucleotides match TRBD1. TRBV23-1 is flagged as an ORF with uncertain function. The CDR3 is 19 amino acids. Trimming at V came to 0 bases and at J to 1 base, leaving 11 bases not matched to a gene. The CDR3, as DNA: TGCGCCAGCAGTCAATCTCTACGTCGGGACAGGGAAGGCACAGATACGCAGTATTTT. It translates to CASSQSLRRDREGTDTQYF.

The V gene is TRBV2, the J gene TRBJ2-2; no clear D. This CDR3 region has 11 residues. The V gene's germline CDR1 is SNHLY and CDR2 FYNNEI. V was trimmed by 6 bases and J by 6 bases, leaving 5 bases between them. The CDR3 DNA follows: TGTGCCAGCAGGTTTTCCGGGGAGCTGTTTTTT. Protein: CASRFSGELFF. Combining the CDR3 with reference TRBV2 and TRBJ2-2 gives the whole variable domain EPEVTQTPSHQVTQMGQEVILRCVPISNHLYFYWYRQILGQKVEFLVSFYNNEISEKSEIFDDQFSVERPDGSNFTLKIRSTKLEDSAMYFCASRFSGELFFGEGSRLTVL.

The chain couples TRBV19 to TRBJ2-2, with 7 bases matching TRBD2. V shed 8 bases and J 5 bases; nucleotides not matched to a gene: 8. In germline, CDR1 is LNHDA, CDR2 SQIVND (reference sequence). The CDR3 has 14 amino acids. The chain's CDR3 is CASDRGRETGELFF. The CDR3 DNA is TGTGCCAGTGATAGAGGGAGGGAGACCGGGGAGCTGTTTTTT.

The gene calls are TRBV7-2 and TRBJ1-6, with 9 bases fitting TRBD1. J gave up 7 bases and V 4 bases, and 14 bases lay outside the gene matches. Germline lookup yields CDR1 SGHTA and CDR2 FQGNSA. The CDR3 length is 18 residues. CDR3 sequence reads: CASSSSPYRGRGNSPLHF. The CDR3 bases are TGTGCCAGCAGCTCGTCCCCCTACAGGGGGCGAGGGAATTCACCCCTCCACTTT.

The rearrangement links TRBV29-1 to TRBJ2-1; the match to TRBD1 covers 8 bases. After removal of 7 bases from V and 5 bases from J, the junction contained 10 bases not matched to a gene. The CDR3 extends over 14 amino acids. Looked up from germline, CDR1 is SQVTM and CDR2 is ANQGSEA. CDR3 bases: TGCAGCGCCGCCGTGGGGACAGGTCACAATGAGCAGTTCTTC. This translates into CSAAVGTGHNEQFF.

The V and J genes are TRBV7-9 and TRBJ1-4, with D unresolved. The CDR3 extends over 16 amino acids. Per the germline V gene, CDR1 is SEHNR and CDR2 is FQNEAQ (reference sequence). Trimming pared 0 bases from V and 2 bases from J, leaving 10 bases between. The chain's CDR3 is CASSLALGRTNEKLFF. The CDR3 coding sequence is TGTGCCAGCAGCTTAGCCCTAGGGCGTACTAATGAAAAACTGTTTTTT.

The CDR3 loop reads CASSQDWDLDNEQFF. DNA for the CDR3: TGTGCCAGCAGCCAAGATTGGGACCTAGACAATGAGCAGTTCTTC. V gene TRBV4-2 combines with J gene TRBJ2-1; D possibly uses TRBD1 or TRBD2 (5 bases each). V was shortened by 0 bases and J by 5 bases, with 11 bases between the two germline ends. Germline-derived CDR1 and CDR2 are LGHNA and YNFKEQ. The CDR3 loop spans 15 amino acids.

V is TRBV5-6 and J is TRBJ2-1; weak D call: TRBD2 (6 bases). Trimming took off 4 bases at V and 10 bases at J, with 18 bases between the two ends. This CDR3 contains 14 residues. Germline assignment: CDR1 SGHDT and CDR2 YYEEEE. CDR3 region: CASSLRDSTAEQFF. CDR3 in DNA: TGTGCCAGCAGCCTAAGGGACTCCACAGCCGAGCAGTTCTTC.

The V gene is TRBV7-9, the J gene TRBJ1-2; D is uncertain. V was pared by 1 base and J by 5 bases, with 11 bases between. This CDR3 has 14 amino acids. CDR1 SEHNR and CDR2 FQNEAQ come from the germline V gene (reference sequence). In nucleotides, the CDR3 is TGTGCCAGCAGCTTAGAAGGTCTCTTTTATGGCTACACCTTC. Translated: CASSLEGLFYGYTF.

The chain uses TRBV11-2 and TRBJ2-3; 12 bases agree with TRBD2. Losses at the gene ends were 6 bases for V and 3 bases for J; bases not matched to a gene: 7. Germline loops: CDR1 SGHAT, CDR2 FQNNGV. The CDR3 covers 16 residues. CDR3: CASSRSSGRGTDTQYF. In DNA, the CDR3 is TGTGCCAGCAGTCGATCTAGCGGGAGGGGTACAGATACGCAGTATTTT.